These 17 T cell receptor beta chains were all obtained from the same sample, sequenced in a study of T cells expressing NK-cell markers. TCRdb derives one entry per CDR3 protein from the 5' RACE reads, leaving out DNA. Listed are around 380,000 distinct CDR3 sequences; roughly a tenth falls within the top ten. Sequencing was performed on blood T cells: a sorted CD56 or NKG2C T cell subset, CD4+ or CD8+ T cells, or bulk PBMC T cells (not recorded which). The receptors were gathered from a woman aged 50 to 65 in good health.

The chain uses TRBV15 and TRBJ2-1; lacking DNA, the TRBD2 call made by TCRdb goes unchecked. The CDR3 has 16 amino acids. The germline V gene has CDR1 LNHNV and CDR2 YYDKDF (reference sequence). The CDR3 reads CATSRGPAEGKGEQFF.

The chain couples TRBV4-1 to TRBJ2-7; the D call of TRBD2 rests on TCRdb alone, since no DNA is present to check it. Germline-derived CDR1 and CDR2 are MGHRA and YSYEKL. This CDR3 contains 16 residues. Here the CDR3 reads CASSQGLAGVLREQYF.

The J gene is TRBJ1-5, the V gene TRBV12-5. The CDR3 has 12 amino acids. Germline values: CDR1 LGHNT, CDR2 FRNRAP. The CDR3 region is CASAPILQPQHF.

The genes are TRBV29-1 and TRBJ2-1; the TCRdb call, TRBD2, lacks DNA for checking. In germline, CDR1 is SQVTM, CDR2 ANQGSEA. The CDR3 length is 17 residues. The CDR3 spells CSVETSGRANAYNEQFF.

The CDR3 sequence is CSVHRLAGRSDYNEQFF. The chain recombines TRBV29-1 with TRBJ2-1; TCRdb indicates TRBD2, and absent DNA this call remains unverified. Germline CDR1 SQVTM, CDR2 ANQGSEA. This CDR3 is built from 17 residues.

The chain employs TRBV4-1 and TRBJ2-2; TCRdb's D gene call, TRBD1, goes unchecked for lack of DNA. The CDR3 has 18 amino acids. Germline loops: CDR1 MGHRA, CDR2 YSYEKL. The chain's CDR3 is CASSQLPGQGASVGELFF.

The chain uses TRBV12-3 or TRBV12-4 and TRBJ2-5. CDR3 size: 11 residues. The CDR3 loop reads CASLVEETQYF.

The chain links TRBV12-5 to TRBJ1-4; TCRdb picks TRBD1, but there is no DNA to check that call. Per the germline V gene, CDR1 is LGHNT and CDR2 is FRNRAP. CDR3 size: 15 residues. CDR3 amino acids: CASGTGQGGNEKLFF.

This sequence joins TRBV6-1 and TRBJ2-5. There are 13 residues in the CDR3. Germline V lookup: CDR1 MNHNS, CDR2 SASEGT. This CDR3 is CASTAVGLETQYF.

The CDR3 sequence is CASRKGQGSYEQYF. The chain employs TRBV12-3 or TRBV12-4 and TRBJ2-7; TCRdb designates TRBD1, a call that cannot be tested without DNA. CDR3 size: 14 residues.

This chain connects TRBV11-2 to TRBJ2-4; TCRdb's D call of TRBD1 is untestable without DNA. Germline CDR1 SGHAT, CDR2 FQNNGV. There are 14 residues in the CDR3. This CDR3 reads CASSSRQGINIQYF.

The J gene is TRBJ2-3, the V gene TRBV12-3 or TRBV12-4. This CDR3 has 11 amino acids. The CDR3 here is CASGVRDTQYF.

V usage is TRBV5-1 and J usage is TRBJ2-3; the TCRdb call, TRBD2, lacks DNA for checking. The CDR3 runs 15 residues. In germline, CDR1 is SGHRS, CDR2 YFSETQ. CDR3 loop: CASSAYSRDGDTQYF.

The CDR3 sequence: CASSLSPKYNEQFF. The gene calls are TRBV12-3 or TRBV12-4 and TRBJ2-1. There are 14 residues in the CDR3.

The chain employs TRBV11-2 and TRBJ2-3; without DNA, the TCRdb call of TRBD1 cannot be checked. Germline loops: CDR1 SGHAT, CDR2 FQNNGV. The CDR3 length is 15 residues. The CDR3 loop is CASSPTGTSTDTQYF.

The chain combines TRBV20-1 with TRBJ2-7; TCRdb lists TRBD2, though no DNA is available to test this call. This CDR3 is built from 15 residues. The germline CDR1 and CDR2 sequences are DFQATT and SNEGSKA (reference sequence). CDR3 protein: CSANLPAGGSYEQYF.

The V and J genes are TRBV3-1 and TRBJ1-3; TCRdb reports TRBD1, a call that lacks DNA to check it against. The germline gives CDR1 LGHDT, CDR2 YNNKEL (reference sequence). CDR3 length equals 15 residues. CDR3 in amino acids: CASSPTTGAGNTIYF.